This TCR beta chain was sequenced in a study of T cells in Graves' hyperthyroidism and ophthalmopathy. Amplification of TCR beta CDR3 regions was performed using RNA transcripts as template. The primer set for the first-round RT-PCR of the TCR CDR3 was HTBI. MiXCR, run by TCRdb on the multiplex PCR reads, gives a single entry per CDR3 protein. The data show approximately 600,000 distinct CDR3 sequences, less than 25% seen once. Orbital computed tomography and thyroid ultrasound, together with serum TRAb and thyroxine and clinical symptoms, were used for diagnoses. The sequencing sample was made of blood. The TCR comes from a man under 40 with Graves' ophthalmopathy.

The CDR3 DNA sequence: TGCAGTGCTCCTAGGGACGGCGCGAACACCGGGGAGCTGTTTTTT. Its protein is CSAPRDGANTGELFF. The V and J genes are TRBV20-1 and TRBJ2-2; D is possibly TRBD1 or TRBD2 (5 bases each). Trimming took off 5 bases at V and 0 bases at J, with 13 bases between the two ends. The germline CDR1 and CDR2 sequences are DFQATT and SNEGSKA (reference sequence). The CDR3 covers 15 residues.